These 28 T cell receptor beta chains were sequenced from one sample in a study of regulatory T cells in long-lasting Graves disease. Time point given: newly diagnosed GD, antithyroid drugs for less than 3 months. PBMCs were the source of the RNA used for TCR sequencing. Relying on iRepertoire HTBI primers and Arm-PCR of CDR3 regions, the team built TCR beta libraries. TCRdb reprocessed the multiplex PCR reads via MiXCR and lists one record per CDR3 protein. The sample lists approximately 390,000 distinct CDR3 sequences, around 15% occurring once. The same data also contributed to another study, on T cells in Graves' hyperthyroidism and ophthalmopathy.

The starting material was peripheral blood mononuclear cells (PBMCs), obtained at new diagnosis, from a patient treated with antithyroid drugs. The receptors derive from a woman aged 18-30 years with Graves disease.

This clonotype was counted ten times or more. One end of the junction varies from germline; a read error may be responsible. The rearrangement joins TRBV5-1 to TRBJ2-7, with 10 positions matching TRBD1. The germline V gene has CDR1 SGHRS and CDR2 YFSETQ. The CDR3 consists of 15 residues. In DNA form, the CDR3 reads TGTGCCAGCAGCTTGGATGGGACAGGGGCCTACGAGCAGTACTTC. The encoded protein is CASSLDGTGAYEQYF.

The rearrangement links TRBV9 to TRBJ2-6; 12 bases fit TRBD1. The CDR3 has 18 residues. CDR1 and CDR2 (germline): SGDLS, YYNGEE. Unmatched junction bases numbered 5, after V lost 4 bases and J lost 0 bases. The CDR3 DNA follows: TGTGCCAGCAGCACGGGGACAGGGGGCGGCTCTGGGGCCAACGTCCTGACTTTC. Protein sequence: CASSTGTGGGSGANVLTF.

This clonotype was detected ten times or more. This sequence joins TRBV12-3 or TRBV12-4 and TRBJ2-5, with TRBD2 matching over 7 bases. Trimming cost V 7 bases and J 10 bases; bases outside gene matches: 18. This CDR3 spans 15 amino acids. The DNA for the CDR3 is TGTGCCAGCATCCGCACTAGCGAGCAGCCCGCGGACCAGTACTTC. Translated, it gives CASIRTSEQPADQYF.

This clonotype was seen more than once but under ten times. CDR3: CASSLMGAIPHGYTF. The CDR3 DNA is TGTGCCAGCAGTTTAATGGGGGCCATCCCCCATGGCTACACCTTC. The J gene is TRBJ1-2, the V gene TRBV27; D may be TRBD1 (6 bases). Trimming shortened V by 2 bases and J by 6 bases, and 16 bases separated the two germline ends. Per germline, CDR1 MNHEY and CDR2 SMNVEV (reference sequence). This CDR3 spans 15 amino acids.

This clonotype has ten or more counts. This chain joins TRBV6-5 and TRBJ2-2; no firm D call. This CDR3 has 13 residues. V lost 0 bases to trimming and J lost 4 bases, with 3 bases between them. Germline CDR1 and CDR2: MNHEY and SVGAGI. CDR3 DNA: TGTGCCAGCAGTTACTCGAGCACCGGGGAGCTGTTTTTT. This gives the protein CASSYSSTGELFF.

This clonotype was detected ten times or more. The chain links TRBV2 to TRBJ1-5; D might be TRBD1 (5 bases). Germline V lookup: CDR1 SNHLY, CDR2 FYNNEI. The CDR3 sequence is 16 residues long. Trimming cost V 6 bases and J 9 bases, with 24 bases left between them. CDR3 sequence (DNA): TGTGCCAGCAGGTTGCTCCGGGACGTCGTCGGTGGGCCCCAGCATTTT. It codes for CASRLLRDVVGGPQHF.

This clonotype was counted many times. A read error may account for a junction end that differs from germline. The V gene is TRBV7-9, the J gene TRBJ2-2; D might be TRBD2 (5 bases). The germline V gene has CDR1 SEHNR and CDR2 FQNEAQ (reference sequence). The CDR3 length is 15 residues. The CDR3 DNA sequence: TGTGCCAGCAGCCTAGCTGGTTCGAACACCGGGGAGCTGTTTTTT. Translating gives CASSLAGSNTGELFF.

This clonotype was detected many times. The chain is built from TRBV2 and TRBJ1-1; TRBD1 agrees at 9 bases. The CDR3 extends over 17 amino acids. Germline CDR1 and CDR2: SNHLY and FYNNEI. V lost 3 bases to trimming and J lost 0 bases; unmatched junction nucleotides: 8. This chain's CDR3 is CASSESGTGLMNTEAFF. The CDR3 DNA follows: TGTGCCAGCAGTGAGTCGGGGACAGGGCTTATGAACACTGAAGCTTTCTTT.

This clonotype has at least ten counts. The chain is built from TRBV11-2 and TRBJ2-7, with TRBD2 matching 8 bases. The CDR3 length is 15 residues. The V gene end was trimmed by 4 bases and the J gene end by 0 bases; junction bases not matched to a gene: 5. Per the germline V gene, CDR1 is SGHAT and CDR2 is FQNNGV. As DNA, the CDR3 is TGTGCCAGCAGCTCCCAGCGGGGGCGCTCCTACGAGCAGTACTTC. Translating it yields CASSSQRGRSYEQYF. The complete variable domain, with remaining parts taken from reference TRBV11-2 and TRBJ2-7, reads EAGVAQSPRYKIIEKRQSVAFWCNPISGHATLYWYQQILGQGPKLLIQFQNNGVVDDSQLPKDRFSAERLKGVDSTLKIQPAKLEDSAVYLCASSSQRGRSYEQYFGPGTRLTVT.

With regard to this clonotype: The CDR3 does not end in the conserved phenylalanine or tryptophan, so this is likely a read error. The gene calls are TRBV5-1 and TRBJ1-5; 12 bases are shared with TRBD1. Germline loops: CDR1 SGHRS, CDR2 YFSETQ. J gave up 5 bases and V 4 bases, and 4 bases lay outside the gene matches. The CDR3 loop spans 15 amino acids. CDR3 loop: CASSLGTGGDQPQHL. As DNA, the CDR3 is TGCGCCAGCAGCCTGGGGACAGGGGGCGATCAGCCCCAGCATTTG.

This clonotype was found a few times. The J gene is TRBJ2-7, the V gene TRBV2; D may be TRBD1 or TRBD2 (5 bases each). CDR1 is SNHLY, CDR2 FYNNEI, per germline. V gave up 7 bases and J gave up 2 bases, with 9 bases separating them. The CDR3 runs to 12 residues. The CDR3: CASKRGAYEQYF. The CDR3 region has the DNA TGTGCCAGCAAGAGGGGAGCCTACGAGCAGTACTTC.

V and J are TRBV6-2 or TRBV6-3 and TRBJ2-1; D gene unclear. Germline CDR1 MNHEY, CDR2 SVGEGT. The CDR3 consists of 15 residues. V was clipped by 2 bases and J by 4 bases, with 12 bases between them. The CDR3 DNA is TGTGCCAGCAGTTACGGGCTAGGCCTATACAATGAGCAGTTCTTC. Residues: CASSYGLGLYNEQFF.

The J gene is TRBJ2-5, the V gene TRBV5-1; the D is unclear. The length of the CDR3 is 14 residues. Germline-derived CDR1 and CDR2 are SGHRS and YFSETQ. V was pared by 6 bases and J by 9 bases, with 21 bases between. CDR3 nucleotide sequence: TGCGCCAGCACCCTCACAGACCCGAAAAACGCCCAGTACTTC. Amino acid sequence: CASTLTDPKNAQYF.

There are many counts of this clonotype. This chain connects TRBV5-1 to TRBJ1-4; 9 bases align to TRBD1. The CDR3 length is 14 residues. Germline loops: CDR1 SGHRS, CDR2 YFSETQ. Trimming removed 4 bases from V and 11 bases from J; junction bases left unmatched: 9. The CDR3 loop is CASSQGQGDWKLFF. CDR3 in DNA: TGCGCCAGCAGCCAGGGACAGGGCGATTGGAAACTGTTTTTT.

The table lists this clonotype with many counts. The chain joins TRBV10-3 to TRBJ2-5; 12 positions match TRBD1. This CDR3 has 15 residues. J lost 4 bases, V lost 3 bases, and 3 bases had no gene match. CDR1 and CDR2 from the germline V gene are ENHRY and SYGVKD. Here the CDR3 DNA reads TGTGCCATCAGTGACGGGACAGGGGGCCCAGAGACCCAGTACTTC. Translating gives CAISDGTGGPETQYF.

Many counts were recorded for this clonotype. Being one base from a much bigger clone, this may be a read error. The V gene is TRBV7-9, the J gene TRBJ2-5, with 7 nucleotides matching TRBD2. With V trimmed by 5 bases and J by 2 bases, 2 bases remained unmatched. CDR1 is SEHNR, CDR2 FQNEAQ, per germline (reference sequence). This CDR3 spans 13 amino acids. Here the CDR3 DNA reads TGTGCCAGCAGCCACGGGGGGCAAGAGACCCAGTACTTC. This encodes CASSHGGQETQYF.

Many counts were recorded for this clonotype. The chain combines TRBV7-3 with TRBJ1-2; D uncertain. V was pared by 6 bases and J by 6 bases, with 17 bases between. The germline CDR1 and CDR2 sequences are SGHTA and FQGTGA. The CDR3 is made up of 14 amino acids. The CDR3 nucleotides read TGTGCCAGCAGTAAGCCGGGCAGCAAGGATGGCTACACCTTC. It encodes CASSKPGSKDGYTF.

This clonotype was seen ten or more times. The CDR3 region is CASTQTAGVMGNEQFF. The CDR3 nucleotides read TGTGCCAGCACCCAGACGGCAGGGGTAATGGGGAATGAGCAGTTCTTC. The chain has TRBV11-2 and TRBJ2-1; tentative D call: TRBD1 (6 bases). The CDR3 has 16 residues. The ends were cut back, 7 bases at V and 7 bases at J, with 23 bases in the middle. Germline values: CDR1 SGHAT, CDR2 FQNNGV. Full variable domain (rest looked up from reference TRBV11-2 and TRBJ2-1): EAGVAQSPRYKIIEKRQSVAFWCNPISGHATLYWYQQILGQGPKLLIQFQNNGVVDDSQLPKDRFSAERLKGVDSTLKIQPAKLEDSAVYLCASTQTAGVMGNEQFFGPGTRLTVL.

CDR3 sequence: CASSDQGAFYGYTF. The CDR3 bases are TGCGCCAGCAGTGATCAGGGGGCCTTCTATGGCTACACCTTC. This chain joins TRBV10-2 and TRBJ1-2, with 8 bases identical to TRBD1. CDR3 length equals 14 residues. In germline, CDR1 is WSHSY, CDR2 SAAADI. Trimming removed 3 bases from V and 4 bases from J; junction bases left unmatched: 4.

About this clonotype: This is likely a read error, given that the CDR3 carries no conserved phenylalanine or tryptophan at its end. J is TRBJ2-7 and V is TRBV28; tentatively, D is TRBD1 (6 bases). Trimming stripped 0 bases from V and 2 bases from J, with 14 bases between. The CDR3 consists of 16 residues. The germline gives CDR1 MDHEN, CDR2 SYDVKM. The CDR3 reads CASSLWGAATTYEQYL. The CDR3, as DNA: TGTGCCAGCAGTTTATGGGGGGCAGCAACAACCTACGAGCAGTACCTC.

This clonotype has ten or more counts. V gene TRBV12-3 or TRBV12-4 combines with J gene TRBJ2-1; 10 bases map to TRBD2. With 5 bases clipped from V and 8 bases from J, the junction kept 6 bases outside the gene matches. This CDR3 has 14 residues. In DNA, the CDR3 is TGTGCCAGCAGTCCCCTGACTAGCGGGTATGAGCAGTTCTTC. Residues: CASSPLTSGYEQFF.

This clonotype was detected only a few times. V is TRBV19 and J is TRBJ2-7; D unresolved. The V end lost 4 bases, the J end lost 3 bases, and 10 bases lay between the germline ends. Germline V gene sequence: CDR1 LNHDA, CDR2 SQIVND (reference sequence). This CDR3 contains 13 residues. The DNA for the CDR3 is TGTGCCAGTAGTAGATATCAGAGCTACGAGCAGTACTTC. The encoded protein is CASSRYQSYEQYF.

About this clonotype: This could be a read error, since a much larger clone is one nucleotide away. The chain joins TRBV20-1 to TRBJ2-1; 11 bases agree with TRBD2. The last part of the DNA fits TRBJ2-5 better; the J call may be wrong. Germline values: CDR1 DFQATT, CDR2 SNEGSKA (reference sequence). This CDR3 contains 17 residues. In nucleotides, the CDR3 is TGCAATGCTAGAGAATTTCCCCTCGGACTAGCGGGAGAGACCCAGTACTTC. Its translation: CNAREFPLGLAGETQYF.

This clonotype was recorded at least ten times. J is TRBJ2-5 and V is TRBV12-3 or TRBV12-4; D is uncertain. V lost 6 bases, J lost 1 base, and 9 bases lay in between. CDR3 length: 13 residues. DNA of the CDR3: TGTGCCAGCAGCCCAGGAACCCAAGAGACCCAGTACTTC. Its translation is CASSPGTQETQYF.

The J gene is TRBJ2-2, the V gene TRBV5-1, with TRBD2 matching over 10 bases. Germline CDR1 SGHRS, CDR2 YFSETQ. The CDR3 totals 17 residues. V gave up 3 bases and J gave up 4 bases; unmatched junction bases: 9. The CDR3: CASSSPGTSEGTGELFF. The CDR3 DNA reads as TGCGCCAGCAGCTCGCCCGGGACTAGCGAGGGCACCGGGGAGCTGTTTTTT.

This clonotype came up many times. The chain carries TRBV7-9 and TRBJ2-5; possibly TRBD1 for D (5 bases). The germline V gene encodes CDR1 SEHNR and CDR2 FQNEAQ (reference sequence). Trimming took off 4 bases at V and 2 bases at J, with 8 bases between the two ends. The CDR3 runs to 13 residues. The CDR3 sequence: CASSSGQQETQYF. The CDR3 DNA sequence: TGTGCCAGCAGCTCAGGACAACAAGAGACCCAGTACTTC.

This clonotype was seen repeatedly, ten times or more. This sequence joins TRBV2 and TRBJ2-5; no reliable D call. The V end lost 5 bases, the J end lost 13 bases, and 17 bases lay between the germline ends. Germline V CDR1 and CDR2: SNHLY, FYNNEI. The CDR3 is 12 residues long. The CDR3 spells CASSFPPGLPYF. CDR3 in DNA: TGTGCCAGCAGTTTCCCTCCGGGCCTCCCGTACTTC.

This clonotype showed up many times. The J gene is TRBJ1-1, the V gene TRBV30, with D hard to call. V lost 1 base to trimming and J lost 3 bases, with 9 bases between them. This CDR3 is built from 13 residues. Germline V CDR1 and CDR2: GTSNPN, SVGIG (reference sequence). CDR3 residues: CAWSARAHTEAFF. The CDR3 coding sequence is TGTGCCTGGAGTGCACGGGCCCACACTGAAGCTTTCTTT.